Listed here are 20 T cell receptor beta chains from one sample, sequenced in a study of T cell repertoires in aging, cancer and after chemotherapy. Rearranged V-D-J TRB sequences were amplified with a mixed TRB-A/B primer pool. TCRdb re-derived calls from the multiplex PCR reads in MiXCR, one entry per CDR3 protein. The sample lists 5,000 or so distinct CDR3 sequences, roughly 26% occurring once. Amplification of TCR beta used genomic DNA extracted from peripheral blood. Sequencing used blood. The receptors derive from a human donor in good health.

The genes are TRBV6-1 and TRBJ2-5; D is ambiguous. The length of the CDR3 is 17 residues. Germline CDR1 and CDR2: MNHNS and SASEGT. V gave up 5 bases and J gave up 2 bases, with 21 bases separating them. The CDR3, as DNA: TGTGCCAGCAGTTACCCATTGGGGTCAGGTGATCAAGAGACCCAGTACTTC. Protein sequence: CASSYPLGSGDQETQYF.

A word on this clonotype: The junction does not match germline at one end; this may be a read error. V usage is TRBV24-1 and J usage is TRBJ2-5; D gene uncertain. Germline V gene sequence: CDR1 KGHDR, CDR2 SFDVKD. The CDR3 covers 15 residues. CDR3 loop: CAISYPYKDQETQYF. CDR3 coding DNA: TGTGCCATCAGTTACCCCTATAAGGACCAAGAGACCCAGTACTTC.

Within the sample, this clonotype is large. The chain recombines TRBV29-1 with TRBJ2-1; 8 bases fit TRBD2. Trimming removed 3 bases from V and 6 bases from J; junction bases left unmatched: 7. This CDR3 region has 14 residues. Germline CDR1 SQVTM, CDR2 ANQGSEA. CDR3 residues: CSVEDGRGSNEQFF. The CDR3 DNA is TGCAGCGTTGAGGACGGGAGGGGGAGCAATGAGCAGTTCTTC.

The V and J genes are TRBV28 and TRBJ2-1; the D gene could be TRBD1 or TRBD2 (5 bases each). CDR1 is MDHEN, CDR2 SYDVKM, per germline. This CDR3 comprises 15 residues. Trimming removed 4 bases at V and 3 bases at J, with 13 bases between. Written as DNA, the CDR3 is TGTGCCAGCAGTTCAATAGGGGCGGGCTACAATGAGCAGTTCTTC. Its protein is CASSSIGAGYNEQFF.

This clonotype was observed once. A much larger clone sits a single nucleotide away, making a read error possible. The gene calls are TRBV6-6 and TRBJ2-3; a possible D gene is TRBD2 (8 bases). The CDR3 sequence is 15 residues long. Germline V gene sequence: CDR1 MNHNY, CDR2 SVGAGI (reference sequence). CDR3 in amino acids: CASSREGAILDKQYF. Here the CDR3 DNA reads TGTGCCAGCAGTCGGGAGGGGGCGATCCTAGATAAGCAGTATTTT.

This clonotype is large. The CDR3 loop reads CSVEARGRGANYGYTF. The CDR3 nucleotides read TGCAGCGTTGAAGCCAGGGGGCGCGGGGCTAACTATGGCTACACCTTC. The genes are TRBV29-1 and TRBJ1-2; 8 bases match TRBD1. The V segment lost 1 base and the J segment 0 bases; nucleotides outside the gene matches: 7. From germline, CDR1 is SQVTM and CDR2 ANQGSEA. This CDR3 is built from 16 residues.

By frequency in the sample, this clonotype is medium-sized. CDR3 sequence (DNA): TGTGCCACCAGTGAGGGATACAGGGACACCGGGGAGCTGTTTTTT. Its translation is CATSEGYRDTGELFF. The chain links TRBV24-1 to TRBJ2-2, with D possibly matching TRBD1 (6 bases). From germline, CDR1 is KGHDR and CDR2 SFDVKD. The V gene lost 4 bases and the J gene lost 3 bases, with 11 bases spanning the gap. CDR3 length: 15 amino acids.

Turning to this clonotype: One base away lies a much larger clone, so this may be a sequencing read error. V gene TRBV5-4 combines with J gene TRBJ2-5; the match to TRBD2 covers 7 bases. Germline CDR1 reads SGHNT; CDR2 reads YYREEE (reference sequence). The CDR3 extends over 14 amino acids. CDR3 nucleotide sequence: TGTACCAGCAGCGGTGGGACTAACCAAGAGACCCAGTACTTC. It is translated as CTSSGGTNQETQYF.

As regards this clonotype: A read error may explain this, as a much larger clone is one base away. V gene TRBV27 combines with J gene TRBJ2-3, with D tentatively TRBD2 (5 bases). This CDR3 is 14 amino acids long. Germline loops: CDR1 MNHEY, CDR2 SMNVEV (reference sequence). V gave up 8 bases and J gave up 3 bases, with 15 bases separating them. The CDR3 DNA is TGTGCCAGCGGAGACATGGGGAGTACAGATACGCAGTATTTT. Amino acids: CASGDMGSTDTQYF.

This clonotype is medium-sized (0.01 to 0.1%). This chain joins TRBV29-1 and TRBJ1-1; possible D gene TRBD1, 5 bases. This CDR3 has 13 amino acids. From germline, CDR1 is SQVTM and CDR2 ANQGSEA. V gave up 3 bases and J gave up 0 bases, with 8 bases separating them. This chain's CDR3 is CSVDRALNTEAFF. The CDR3 DNA follows: TGCAGCGTTGACAGGGCCTTGAACACTGAAGCTTTCTTT. The whole variable domain, remainder taken from reference TRBV29-1 and TRBJ1-1, is SAVISQKPSRDICQRGTSLTIQCQVDSQVTMMFWYRQQPGQSLTLIATANQGSEATYESGFVIDKFPISRPNLTFSTLTVSNMSPEDSSIYLCSVDRALNTEAFFGQGTRLTVV.

This clonotype was counted only a few times. The chain joins TRBV30 to TRBJ2-1, with D unresolved. The CDR3 is 13 residues long. Germline V gene sequence: CDR1 GTSNPN, CDR2 SVGIG (reference sequence). Trimming left V 4 bases short and J 1 base short, with 8 bases between. The CDR3 DNA follows: TGTGCCTGGAACTGGGGTTCCTACAATGAGCAGTTCTTC. It is translated as CAWNWGSYNEQFF. The complete variable domain, with remaining parts taken from reference TRBV30 and TRBJ2-1, reads SQTIHQWPATLVQPVGSPLSLECTVEGTSNPNLYWYRQAAGRGLQLLFYSVGIGQISSEVPQNLSASRPQDRQFILSSKKLLLSDSGFYLCAWNWGSYNEQFFGPGTRLTVL.

This clonotype has just a few counts. This chain joins TRBV18 and TRBJ1-5; TRBD1 is a possible D gene (5 bases). Germline V gene lookup returns CDR1 KGHSH and CDR2 LQKENI. V lost 3 bases, J lost 1 base, and 16 bases lay in between. The CDR3 extends over 17 amino acids. Here the CDR3 reads CASSPDTAGISNQPQHF. The CDR3 nucleotides are TGTGCCAGCTCACCGGATACGGCAGGGATAAGCAATCAGCCCCAGCATTTT.

This chain uses TRBV6-2 or TRBV6-3 with TRBJ1-2; D call uncertain. CDR3 size: 12 residues. From germline, CDR1 is MNHEY and CDR2 SVGEGT. Trimming removed 0 bases at V and 14 bases at J, with 13 bases between. CDR3 nucleotides: TGTGCCAGCAGTTACTCCGGACGGTCAGAAACCTTC. As protein: CASSYSGRSETF.

This clonotype was seen a handful of times. This chain connects TRBV5-1 to TRBJ2-1; the D gene is possibly TRBD2 (6 bases). The CDR3 contains 13 residues. The germline CDR1 and CDR2 sequences are SGHRS and YFSETQ. Deletions cut 3 bases from V and 5 bases from J, with 9 bases between. The CDR3 region has the DNA TGCGCCAGCAGCTACGGGGGAGACAATGAGCAGTTCTTC. It translates to CASSYGGDNEQFF.

There are a few counts of this clonotype. V usage is TRBV6-4 and J usage is TRBJ2-1; TRBD2 matches 8 bases. CDR1 and CDR2 from the germline V gene are MRHNA and SNTAGT. This CDR3 is 13 amino acids long. V gave up 5 bases and J gave up 3 bases; unmatched junction bases: 0. The DNA for the CDR3 is TGTGCCAGCAGTAGCGGGAGCTACAATGAGCAGTTCTTC. This sequence encodes CASSSGSYNEQFF.

By sample share, this clonotype is medium-sized. V usage is TRBV5-5 and J usage is TRBJ2-5; 9 bases are a match to TRBD1. Germline CDR1 reads SGHKS; CDR2 reads YYEKEE (reference sequence). The length of the CDR3 is 16 residues. With 3 bases clipped from V and 0 bases from J, the junction kept 6 bases outside the gene matches. The CDR3 loop reads CASSSRTGAYQETQYF. The DNA for the CDR3 is TGTGCCAGCAGCTCACGGACAGGGGCCTACCAAGAGACCCAGTACTTC.

This clonotype is termed medium-sized. The chain recombines TRBV6-5 with TRBJ2-2; D gene uncertain. CDR3 length: 12 residues. Germline CDR1 is MNHEY and CDR2 is SVGAGI. Trimming stripped 5 bases from V and 4 bases from J, with 5 bases between. In DNA form, the CDR3 reads TGTGCCAGCAGTCTAAGCACCGGGGAGCTGTTTTTT. Its protein product is CASSLSTGELFF.

Judged by abundance, this clonotype is medium-sized. The V gene is TRBV6-5, the J gene TRBJ2-5; possibly TRBD2 for D (6 bases). The germline CDR1 and CDR2 sequences are MNHEY and SVGAGI. Trimming pared 0 bases from V and 5 bases from J, leaving 10 bases between. CDR3 length: 14 residues. For the CDR3, the DNA is TGTGCCAGCAGTTACTCCGGAGGGTGGGAGACCCAGTACTTC. It specifies CASSYSGGWETQYF.

This clonotype was observed a single time. This may arise from a read error, as a much more abundant clone is one base away. V and J are TRBV29-1 and TRBJ2-7; D unresolved. Germline V gene sequence: CDR1 SQVTM, CDR2 ANQGSEA. V was pared by 4 bases and J by 5 bases, with 18 bases between. The CDR3 runs to 14 residues. CDR3 bases: TGCAGCGTTGCGTGGAAGCATCAACGGGACGAGCAGTACTTC. Protein sequence: CSVAWKHQRDEQYF.

This clonotype came up a few times. V and J are TRBV6-4 and TRBJ2-1; a weak D match, TRBD2 (6 bases). V lost 2 bases and J lost 15, with 17 bases in between. The CDR3 runs to 13 residues. Germline lookup yields CDR1 MRHNA and CDR2 SNTAGT. CDR3 coding DNA: TGTGCCAGCAGTGACCCGCGCCGGCTAGCGCTGTTCTTC. This gives the protein CASSDPRRLALFF.